A single sample is the source of the 20 T cell receptor beta chains below, sequenced in a study of response to subunit inactivated influenza vaccine. In TCRdb, the RT-PCR reads were re-called with MiXCR into one record per CDR3 protein. The table has hundreds of thousands of distinct CDR3 sequences, 10% to 15% seen once. Sequencing used PBMCs from blood, obtained about 40 days after vaccination. The source is a man aged 45-60 years who received an inactivated influenza vaccine.

This clonotype was counted only a few times. The chain combines TRBV7-2 with TRBJ1-2; TRBD1 matches at 7 bases. CDR3 size: 14 residues. Germline-derived CDR1 and CDR2 are SGHTA and FQGNSA. Trimming removed 3 bases from V and 2 bases from J; junction bases left unmatched: 3. The CDR3 loop is CASSLGQRNYGYTF. CDR3 nucleotides: TGTGCCAGCAGCTTGGGACAGAGAAACTATGGCTACACCTTC.

Here the CDR3 reads CASRDVNNSPLHF. In nucleotides, the CDR3 is TGTGCCAGCCGGGACGTAAATAATTCACCCCTCCACTTT. The chain combines TRBV19 with TRBJ1-6; D is perhaps TRBD1 (5 bases). Trimming took 9 bases from V and 5 from J, leaving 11 bases between them. This CDR3 spans 13 amino acids. CDR1 is LNHDA and CDR2 is SQIVND in the germline V gene (reference sequence). Complete variable domain (other parts from reference TRBV19 and TRBJ1-6): DGGITQSPKYLFRKEGQNVTLSCEQNLNHDAMYWYRQDPGQGLRLIYYSQIVNDFQKGDIAEGYSVSREKKESFPLTVTSAQKNPTAFYLCASRDVNNSPLHFGNGTRLTVT.

This clonotype has a handful of counts. The chain links TRBV7-3 to TRBJ2-2, with D possibly TRBD2 on 6 matching bases. V was cut by 5 bases and J by 8 bases, with 15 bases left in between. This CDR3 is built from 14 residues. The germline V gene has CDR1 SGHTA and CDR2 FQGTGA. DNA for the CDR3: TGTGCCAGCAGCCCCGGGACTCTTTCGGGGGAGCTGTTTTTT. It specifies CASSPGTLSGELFF.

In this sample, this clonotype turned up many times. The V gene is TRBV20-1, the J gene TRBJ1-2; D might be TRBD1 (5 bases). The CDR3 contains 9 residues. Trimming removed 7 bases at V and 8 bases at J, with 8 bases between. Germline V gene data show CDR1 as DFQATT and CDR2 as SNEGSKA (reference sequence). The DNA of the CDR3 is TGCAGTGGGGGGAAGGGCTACACCTTC. Translated, it gives CSGGKGYTF.

This clonotype was detected ten times or more. The gene calls are TRBV5-6 and TRBJ2-7; a possible D gene is TRBD2 (5 bases). The CDR3 has 14 amino acids. V shed 0 bases and J shed 3 bases, with 10 bases lying between them. Per the germline V gene, CDR1 is SGHDT and CDR2 is YYEEEE. For the CDR3, the DNA is TGTGCCAGCAGCTTGGGTGGACTCAACTACGAGCAGTACTTC. As protein: CASSLGGLNYEQYF.

V usage is TRBV4-1 and J usage is TRBJ1-1; D is perhaps TRBD1 (5 bases). Germline CDR1 MGHRA, CDR2 YSYEKL. The CDR3 is made up of 14 amino acids. V shed 1 base and J shed 0 bases, with 6 bases lying between them. The CDR3 region is CASSQGGVNTEAFF. CDR3 sequence (DNA): TGCGCCAGCAGCCAAGGAGGGGTGAACACTGAAGCTTTCTTT.

The chain combines TRBV18 with TRBJ1-1, with D uncertain. Trimming took 0 bases from V and 5 from J, leaving 10 bases between them. Germline assignment: CDR1 KGHSH and CDR2 LQKENI. The CDR3 length is 14 residues. This chain's CDR3 is CASSPPNGETEAFF. The CDR3 DNA reads as TGTGCCAGCTCACCACCTAACGGGGAAACTGAAGCTTTCTTT.

Only a few counts were recorded for this clonotype. The rearrangement joins TRBV7-9 to TRBJ2-7; 7 bases fit TRBD1. The V and J ends lost 5 bases and 2 bases, in that order; junction bases with no gene match: 12. The CDR3 extends over 16 amino acids. Germline CDR1 reads SEHNR; CDR2 reads FQNEAQ (reference sequence). CDR3 sequence: CASSPRQTGFAYEQYF. The CDR3 region has the DNA TGTGCCAGCAGCCCCCGACAGACAGGGTTCGCCTACGAGCAGTACTTC.

This clonotype came up many times. The chain employs TRBV20-1 and TRBJ1-3; D is undetermined. Germline assignment: CDR1 DFQATT and CDR2 SNEGSKA (reference sequence). Trimming cost V 0 bases and J 2 bases, with 8 bases left between them. The CDR3 loop spans 14 amino acids. CDR3 protein: CSARDLVTGNTIYF. In DNA, the CDR3 is TGCAGTGCTAGAGATCTAGTGACTGGAAACACCATATATTTT.

The chain has TRBV6-5 and TRBJ2-7; 8 nucleotides match TRBD1. CDR1 and CDR2 from the germline V gene are MNHEY and SVGAGI. The CDR3 loop spans 14 amino acids. Trimming removed 2 bases from V and 8 bases from J; junction bases left unmatched: 8. The DNA for the CDR3 is TGTGCCAGCAGTTACGGGACAGGCCCTATTCAGCAGTACTTC. Its translation is CASSYGTGPIQQYF.

This clonotype was found a few times. This chain links TRBV12-3 or TRBV12-4 with TRBJ2-1; 9 bases fit TRBD2. The CDR3 contains 16 residues. V shed 1 base, J shed 7 bases, and the junction held 8 bases outside the gene matches. The CDR3 protein is CASSLGGGRARNEQFF. The CDR3 coding sequence is TGTGCCAGCAGTTTAGGTGGCGGGAGGGCCAGGAATGAGCAGTTCTTC.

This clonotype turned up a few times. V is TRBV20-1 and J is TRBJ2-7, with 14 bases aligning to TRBD2. J gave up 1 base and V 3 bases, and 5 bases lay outside the gene matches. CDR3 size: 16 residues. Germline CDR1 and CDR2: DFQATT and SNEGSKA (reference sequence). CDR3 in amino acids: CSARGTSGRVSYEQYF. CDR3 sequence (DNA): TGCAGTGCTAGGGGGACTAGCGGGAGAGTATCCTACGAGCAGTACTTC.

The J gene is TRBJ1-1, the V gene TRBV12-3 or TRBV12-4; weak D call: TRBD1 (6 bases). This CDR3 has 16 amino acids. Trimming removed 3 bases from V and 4 bases from J, with 18 bases in between. CDR3 coding DNA: TGTGCCAGCAGTTTCCCTTGGACAGTCCCTACCACTGAAGCTTTCTTT. Translation gives CASSFPWTVPTTEAFF.

This clonotype was detected a few times. The rearrangement uses TRBV11-2 and TRBJ1-5; D is uncertain. This CDR3 is 15 amino acids long. Deletions cut 0 bases from V and 2 bases from J, with 8 bases between. CDR1 is SGHAT and CDR2 is FQNNGV in the germline V gene. CDR3 in DNA: TGTGCCAGCAGCTTAGAATTTGATGGCAATCAGCCCCAGCATTTT. Translated: CASSLEFDGNQPQHF.

This chain connects TRBV6-1 to TRBJ1-5; TRBD1 aligns across 8 bases. Germline V gene data show CDR1 as MNHNS and CDR2 as SASEGT. The CDR3 runs to 15 residues. The V segment lost 6 bases and the J segment 5 bases; nucleotides outside the gene matches: 9. The CDR3 reads CASSRGRGPDQPQHF. The CDR3 nucleotides are TGTGCCAGCAGCCGGGGCAGGGGGCCGGATCAGCCCCAGCATTTT.

The chain has TRBV5-1 and TRBJ1-1; D uncertain. CDR1 SGHRS and CDR2 YFSETQ come from the germline V gene. This CDR3 spans 13 amino acids. V gave up 4 bases and J gave up 0 bases, with 7 bases separating them. CDR3 loop: CASSSLMNTEAFF. CDR3 sequence (DNA): TGCGCCAGCAGCAGTCTGATGAACACTGAAGCTTTCTTT.

This clonotype was seen more than once but under ten times. The V call is TRBV4-1, the J call TRBJ2-1; 11 bases fit TRBD2. CDR3 length: 21 amino acids. CDR1 and CDR2 (germline): MGHRA, YSYEKL. V dropped 0 bases and J dropped 0; count of bases not matched to a gene: 13. CDR3: CASSQDWGTSGSLRSYNEQFF. DNA of the CDR3: TGCGCCAGCAGCCAAGACTGGGGAACTAGCGGGAGCCTACGCTCCTACAATGAGCAGTTCTTC.

This chain joins TRBV20-1 and TRBJ2-7; 9 bases line up with TRBD2. J was trimmed by 6 bases and V by 6 bases; bases with no gene match: 12. This CDR3 is built from 14 residues. Germline CDR1 and CDR2: DFQATT and SNEGSKA (reference sequence). The CDR3 DNA reads TGCAGTGCAACCCGGGGCGGGGGGGCTCTCGAGCAGTACTTC. It translates to CSATRGGGALEQYF.

Many counts were recorded for this clonotype. The chain combines TRBV12-3 or TRBV12-4 with TRBJ2-7, with 13 bases lining up with TRBD2. Trimming at V came to 5 bases and at J to 6 bases, leaving 13 bases not matched to a gene. This CDR3 contains 17 residues. The CDR3 nucleotides are TGTGCCAGCAGTGTGGGGACTAGCGGGGTATCTCGGGGCGAGCAGTACTTC. It codes for CASSVGTSGVSRGEQYF.

This clonotype occurred many times. The chain has TRBV27 and TRBJ2-1, with D perhaps matching TRBD2 (6 bases). V was shortened by 2 bases and J by 5 bases, with 10 bases between the two germline ends. The CDR3 extends over 14 amino acids. The germline V gene has CDR1 MNHEY and CDR2 SMNVEV (reference sequence). This CDR3 is CASSLVGGDNEQFF. DNA for the CDR3: TGTGCCAGCAGTTTAGTTGGAGGGGACAATGAGCAGTTCTTC.